Listed below are T cell receptor beta chains from one sample, sequenced in a study of beta chain features in type 1 diabetes. Clones were read by immunoSEQ multiplex PCR, and TCRdb kept only the in-frame ones, dropping some. The sample holds some 290,000 clones; around 25% are singletons and the top ten take 0.012%. The sequencing input was naive CD4+ T cells from blood. The receptors were gathered from a woman aged 25 to 39 with type 1 diabetes. CDR3s include the opening cysteine and the closing phenylalanine or tryptophan. The order of the fields is D gene, J gene, CDR3 length, clone size, V gene, CDR3 DNA, CDR3 protein. D genes are given only for firm matches. Not every row has a clone size; where given, it reads once, few, many or a size class.

- | TRBJ1-5 | 13 | - | TRBV29-1 | TGCAGCGTTATCTTCCCAGGGTTTGGACCCCAGCATTTT | CSVIFPGFGPQHF
TRBD1 | TRBJ2-1 | 16 | - | TRBV5-1 | TGCGCCAGCAGCTTGGCCGACCAGGGGGCCTACAATGAGCAGTTCTTC | CASSLADQGAYNEQFF
TRBD1 | TRBJ1-2 | 13 | few | TRBV28 | TGTGCCAGCAGTTCCCAGGGGGCTGGTGGCTACACCTTC | CASSSQGAGGYTF
- | TRBJ2-1 | 15 | few | TRBV25-1 | TGTGCCAGCAGTGAACTTTTGGGCTTATACGATGAGCAGTTCTTC | CASSELLGLYDEQFF
- | TRBJ1-1 | 13 | once | TRBV6-4 | TGTGCCAGCAGTGAGGGGCACAACACTGAAGCTTTCTTT | CASSEGHNTEAFF
TRBD1 | TRBJ2-5 | 16 | - | TRBV18 | TGTGCCAGCTCACCACCGCCGACAGGGGGCAGGGAGACCCAGTACTTC | CASSPPPTGGRETQYF
- | TRBJ1-3 | 13 | few | TRBV29-1 | TGCAGCGTGGCACAGGACTCTGGAAACACCATATATTTT | CSVAQDSGNTIYF
TRBD2 | TRBJ2-3 | 16 | few | TRBV29-1 | TGCAGCGTTGATTCCGGACTAGCGGGAATCACAGATACGCAGTATTTT | CSVDSGLAGITDTQYF
- | TRBJ2-1 | 10 | - | TRBV29-1 | TGCAGCGTTGATGAGGGTGAGCAGTTCTTC | CSVDEGEQFF
- | TRBJ1-1 | 15 | few | TRBV9 | TGTGCCAGCAGCATTGGAGACAGATTGAACACTGAAGCTTTCTTT | CASSIGDRLNTEAFF
TRBD2 | TRBJ2-5 | 14 | few | TRBV19 | TGTGCCAGTAGTACCGGGACTAGATGGGAGACCCAGTACTTC | CASSTGTRWETQYF
- | TRBJ2-3 | 14 | - | TRBV10-3 | TGTGCCATCAGGGGGACTCCAAGGACAGATACGCAGTATTTT | CAIRGTPRTDTQYF
- | TRBJ2-7 | 14 | - | TRBV9 | TGTGCCAGCAGCGTAGGCCAGGGTGTGTACGAGCAGTACTTC | CASSVGQGVYEQYF
- | TRBJ1-5 | 14 | few | TRBV18 | TGTGCCAGCTCACCTGGGCAGGACAATCAGCCCCAGCATTTT | CASSPGQDNQPQHF
- | TRBJ1-3 | 13 | few | TRBV7-9 | TGTGCCAGCAGTTCGGGAGGGATGCACACCATATATTTT | CASSSGGMHTIYF
TRBD2 | TRBJ2-7 | 15 | - | TRBV29-1 | TGCAGCGTTGAAATGGGGGGGGAGGTGTCCTACGAGCAGTACTTC | CSVEMGGEVSYEQYF
TRBD1 | TRBJ2-7 | 14 | few | TRBV29-1 | TGCAGCGTTGTAGGGACAGCAACCTTCTACGAGCAGTACTTC | CSVVGTATFYEQYF
- | TRBJ2-1 | 13 | - | TRBV5-1 | TGCGCCAGCAGCTTCGGGGGATCAGATGAGCAGTTCTTC | CASSFGGSDEQFF
- | TRBJ2-5 | 13 | - | TRBV5-1 | TGCGCCAGCAGCTTCTCGGGAACGGAGACCCAGTACTTC | CASSFSGTETQYF
TRBD1 | TRBJ1-2 | 13 | - | TRBV27 | TGTGCCAGCAAAGGGACAGGGGGCTATGGCTACACCTTC | CASKGTGGYGYTF
- | TRBJ2-1 | 12 | few | TRBV29-1 | TGCAGCCCCGGACATAGCTTGGATGAGCAGTTCTTC | CSPGHSLDEQFF
TRBD1 | TRBJ2-2 | 18 | few | TRBV4-1 | TGCGCCAGCAGCCAATTACGTTGGACAGGGGATCCCCCCGGGGAGCTGTTTTTT | CASSQLRWTGDPPGELFF
- | TRBJ2-1 | 15 | - | TRBV27 | TGTGCCAGCAGTTTAAGCGGAAGCTCCTACAATGAGCAGTTCTTC | CASSLSGSSYNEQFF
TRBD2 | TRBJ2-7 | 14 | few | TRBV29-1 | TGCAGCGTAGGACGGACTAGCGGGAGTGGAGAGCAGTACTTC | CSVGRTSGSGEQYF
TRBD2 | TRBJ2-7 | 14 | few | TRBV28 | TGTGCCAGCACCCGGACTAGCGGATTTTACGAGCAGTACTTC | CASTRTSGFYEQYF
- | TRBJ1-2 | 13 | few | TRBV4-1 | TGCGCCAGCAGCTTTACTGGACAAAAGGGCTACACCTTC | CASSFTGQKGYTF
- | TRBJ1-2 | 14 | once | TRBV7-2 | TGTGCCAGCAGCTTAAAGTCCTCCAGCTATGGCTACACCTTC | CASSLKSSSYGYTF
- | TRBJ1-2 | 14 | - | TRBV30 | TGTGCCTGGAGTGAGCCGGGGTGGGACTATGGCTACACCTTC | CAWSEPGWDYGYTF
TRBD2 | TRBJ2-5 | 14 | - | TRBV7-2 | TGTGCCAGCAGCGGGACTAGCGTCCAAGAGACCCAGTACTTC | CASSGTSVQETQYF
- | TRBJ2-3 | 16 | - | TRBV6-1 | TGTGCCAGCGGTGACCTCACGGGGTGGAGCACAGATACGCAGTATTTT | CASGDLTGWSTDTQYF
- | TRBJ2-2 | 16 | few | TRBV14 | TGTGCCAGCAGCCGTCAGAGAGGCACGAACACCGGGGAGCTGTTTTTT | CASSRQRGTNTGELFF
TRBD1 | TRBJ1-1 | 14 | - | TRBV6-1 | TGTGCCAGCACCGGACAGGGTCTCATTATCGAAGCTTTCTTT | CASTGQGLIIEAFF
- | TRBJ2-7 | 16 | few | TRBV7-9 | TGTGCCAGCAGCTTACGGGCGTGGGGCACAGGATACGAGCAGTACTTC | CASSLRAWGTGYEQYF
- | TRBJ2-3 | 12 | - | TRBV7-2 | TGTGCCAGCAGCCAGTGGAGGGATACGCAGTATTTT | CASSQWRDTQYF
TRBD2 | TRBJ2-1 | 16 | - | TRBV5-6 | TGTGCCAGCAGCTTGGTCCGTAGCGGGAGAGGGAATGAGCAGTTCTTC | CASSLVRSGRGNEQFF
- | TRBJ2-1 | 14 | few | TRBV19 | TGTGCCAGTAGTACCTCAGGATACGATCGCCCTCAGTTCTTC | CASSTSGYDRPQFF
TRBD1 | TRBJ1-2 | 16 | few | TRBV6-5 | TGTGCCAGCAGTTACTACCGACAGGGATCTTTCTATGGCTACACCTTC | CASSYYRQGSFYGYTF
TRBD2 | TRBJ2-7 | 13 | few | TRBV6-1 | TGTGCCAGCAGTCGGACTAGCGGCTACGAGCAGTACTTC | CASSRTSGYEQYF
- | TRBJ2-5 | 17 | - | TRBV23-1 | TGCGCCAGCAGTCAACGGGCCCATTGGGCAGGGGAGAAGACCCAGTACTTC | CASSQRAHWAGEKTQYF
- | TRBJ2-2 | 13 | - | TRBV5-1 | TGCGCCAGCAGCACCCACAGGGCCGGGGAGCTGTTTTTT | CASSTHRAGELFF
TRBD2 | TRBJ2-7 | 15 | - | TRBV2 | TGTGCCAGCCGCCCCAATAGCGGGACCTTCTACGAGCAGTACTTC | CASRPNSGTFYEQYF
- | TRBJ1-1 | 13 | few | TRBV30 | TGTGCCTGGAGTGAACAGGAGAACACTGAAGCTTTCTTT | CAWSEQENTEAFF
- | TRBJ2-2 | 14 | - | TRBV7-9 | TGTGCCAGCAGCTCAACACAGGGCACCGGGGAGCTGTTTTTT | CASSSTQGTGELFF